The 23 T cell receptor beta chains below were found in one sample sequenced in a study of blood T cell repertoires in COVID-19. Assay: immunoSEQ multiplex PCR; the TCRdb copy retains only in-frame clones and omits some. The sample carries roughly 24,000 clones, about 91% recorded once. The sample consisted of peripheral blood. Receptors were obtained from a human donor in a cohort sampled during active COVID-19.

The sample holds a few counts of this clone. Here the CDR3 reads CASSHMNQDNSGNTIYF. The DNA for the CDR3 is TGTGCCAGCAGCCATATGAATCAGGACAACTCTGGAAACACCATATATTTT. The V and J genes are TRBV3-1 (or the pseudogene TRBV3-2) and TRBJ1-3, with a possible D match to TRBD1 (5 bases). This CDR3 comprises 17 residues. Germline CDR1 LGHDT, CDR2 YNNKEL (reference sequence). Trimming removed 3 bases at V and 0 bases at J, with 15 bases between.

The chain couples TRBV7-2 to TRBJ2-7; 9 bases line up with TRBD1. V shed 2 bases and J 7 bases; nucleotides not matched to a gene: 6. The CDR3 contains 14 residues. Germline V gene sequence: CDR1 SGHTA, CDR2 FQGNSA. The CDR3: CASSLQQGAQEQYF. CDR3 nucleotide sequence: TGTGCCAGCAGCTTACAACAGGGGGCTCAAGAGCAGTACTTC.

The chain couples TRBV24-1 to TRBJ1-5; 8 nucleotides line up with TRBD1. The CDR3 is 16 amino acids. The junction had 10 bases not matched to a gene; V was cut back by 4 bases and J by 6 bases. CDR1 and CDR2 from the germline V gene are KGHDR and SFDVKD. The CDR3 bases are TGTGCCACCAGTGAACGAGGGACAGGCGGGGTTCAGCCCCAGCATTTT. Amino acids: CATSERGTGGVQPQHF.

The chain recombines TRBV11-2 with TRBJ2-3; TRBD1 matches at 7 bases. Germline V gene lookup returns CDR1 SGHAT and CDR2 FQNNGV. There are 14 residues in the CDR3. The V and J ends lost 5 bases and 5 bases, in that order; junction bases with no gene match: 7. The CDR3 loop is CASSIDRVGDTQYF. CDR3 DNA sequence: TGTGCCAGCAGCATCGACAGGGTTGGAGATACGCAGTATTTT.

V is TRBV9 and J is TRBJ1-2; weak D call: TRBD1 (5 bases). V lost 3 bases and J 7 bases, leaving 16 bases between the germline ends. This CDR3 has 14 residues. Per the germline V gene, CDR1 is SGDLS and CDR2 is YYNGEE. CDR3 bases: TGTGCCAGCAGCGGCCGGGACTTTTCGGGTGGCTACACCTTC. Translating it yields CASSGRDFSGGYTF.

This chain connects TRBV28 to TRBJ1-2; TRBD1 is a possible D gene (5 bases). Trimming stripped 6 bases from V and 2 bases from J, with 10 bases between. Germline values: CDR1 MDHEN, CDR2 SYDVKM. There are 13 residues in the CDR3. The CDR3 reads CASRTGGNYGYTF. CDR3 sequence (DNA): TGTGCCAGCAGGACCGGGGGGAACTATGGCTACACCTTC.

This clone showed up just once. The chain is built from TRBV24-1 and TRBJ2-2; TRBD2 matches 9 bases. V shed 5 bases, J shed 1 base, and the junction held 4 bases outside the gene matches. This CDR3 has 16 residues. The germline V gene has CDR1 KGHDR and CDR2 SFDVKD. The CDR3 nucleotides are TGTGCCACCAGTGTACCAGCGGGGGGGAACACCGGGGAGCTGTTTTTT. Protein: CATSVPAGGNTGELFF.

The V and J genes are TRBV5-1 and TRBJ1-6; no reliable D call. With 1 base removed from V and 9 bases from J, the gap between germline ends came to 8 bases. Germline CDR1 SGHRS, CDR2 YFSETQ. The CDR3 totals 13 residues. In DNA, the CDR3 is TGCGCCAGCAGCTTGACATCCATTTCACCCCTCCACTTT. It encodes CASSLTSISPLHF.

V usage is TRBV6-2 or TRBV6-3 and J usage is TRBJ2-7; TRBD2 is a possible D gene (6 bases). Trimming removed 4 bases at V and 2 bases at J, with 9 bases between. Per the germline V gene, CDR1 is MNHEY and CDR2 is SVGEGT. The CDR3 runs to 13 residues. The CDR3 DNA reads TGTGCCAGCAGTTGGGACTCTGCCTACGAGCAGTACTTC. Protein sequence: CASSWDSAYEQYF.

The rearrangement links TRBV11-3 to TRBJ1-1; D uncertain. From germline, CDR1 is SGHNT and CDR2 YENEEA. V was pared by 5 bases and J by 5 bases, with 15 bases between. The CDR3 is 14 amino acids. CDR3: CASSPVRGHTEAFF. The CDR3 DNA sequence: TGTGCCAGCAGCCCCGTACGTGGGCATACTGAAGCTTTCTTT.

The chain uses TRBV7-9 and TRBJ2-2; 8 bases line up with TRBD2. Germline loops: CDR1 SEHNR, CDR2 FQNEAQ (reference sequence). This CDR3 has 16 residues. V dropped 2 bases and J dropped 1; count of bases not matched to a gene: 3. The CDR3 DNA reads TGTGCCAGCAGCTTATCTCTAGCGGGGAACACCGGGGAGCTGTTTTTT. Its protein product is CASSLSLAGNTGELFF.

This chain uses TRBV9 with TRBJ1-6; 8 positions agree with TRBD1. The CDR3 consists of 15 residues. J gave up 5 bases and V 5 bases, and 6 bases lay outside the gene matches. Germline CDR1 SGDLS, CDR2 YYNGEE. The CDR3 loop reads CASSDRGGDNSPLHF. The CDR3 nucleotides are TGTGCCAGCAGTGACAGGGGAGGTGATAATTCACCCCTCCACTTT.

The chain recombines TRBV9 with TRBJ1-3, with D possibly matching TRBD1 (6 bases). With 4 bases removed from V and 4 bases from J, the gap between germline ends came to 15 bases. This CDR3 contains 15 residues. Germline loops: CDR1 SGDLS, CDR2 YYNGEE. CDR3 in amino acids: CASSPEGGLGNTIYF. The CDR3 DNA reads as TGTGCCAGCAGCCCCGAGGGGGGGCTGGGAAACACCATATATTTT.

CDR3 amino acids: CASSSPGTGIDEQFF. The CDR3 bases are TGCGCCAGCAGCTCACCCGGGACAGGGATTGATGAGCAGTTCTTC. This chain uses TRBV5-1 with TRBJ2-1, with 9 bases lining up with TRBD1. In germline, CDR1 is SGHRS, CDR2 YFSETQ. V lost 3 bases, J lost 8 bases, and 9 bases stayed unmatched. CDR3 length: 15 residues.

This clone was recorded once. The chain is built from TRBV7-6 and TRBJ2-1; 9 positions match TRBD2. The CDR3 runs 17 residues. Germline loops: CDR1 SGHVS, CDR2 FNYEAQ. The junction had 15 bases not matched to a gene; V was cut back by 4 bases and J by 8 bases. As DNA, the CDR3 is TGTGCCAGCAGCTCACGCGGGGCTAGCGGGGCCGGGGATGAGCAGTTCTTC. Protein product: CASSSRGASGAGDEQFF.

The rearrangement uses TRBV24-1 and TRBJ2-3; D might be TRBD1 (5 bases). The CDR3 totals 15 residues. Germline-derived CDR1 and CDR2 are KGHDR and SFDVKD. V shed 1 base and J shed 4 bases, with 11 bases lying between them. The CDR3 is CATSDLRGQADTQYF. CDR3 DNA sequence: TGTGCCACCAGTGATTTACGAGGACAAGCAGATACGCAGTATTTT.

The V gene is TRBV12-3 or TRBV12-4, the J gene TRBJ2-5; TRBD2 is a possible D gene (6 bases). CDR3 length equals 13 residues. Trimming cost V 3 bases and J 5 bases, with 10 bases left between them. Written as DNA, the CDR3 is TGTGCCAGCAGTTTGTGGGGGAGGGAGACCCAGTACTTC. Encoded protein: CASSLWGRETQYF.

The V call is TRBV7-6, the J call TRBJ2-1, with 7 bases lining up with TRBD2. Germline V gene lookup returns CDR1 SGHVS and CDR2 FNYEAQ. The CDR3 covers 15 residues. V trimming: 4 bases; J trimming: 1 base; junction bases outside the gene matches: 4. The CDR3 loop reads CASSSSSGSYNEQFF. The CDR3 nucleotides read TGTGCCAGCAGCTCCTCTAGCGGATCCTACAATGAGCAGTTCTTC.

The V gene is TRBV12-5, the J gene TRBJ1-6, with 11 bases that match TRBD1. Germline CDR1 reads LGHNT; CDR2 reads FRNRAP. V shed 7 bases and J 3 bases; nucleotides not matched to a gene: 5. The CDR3 spans 16 residues. CDR3 DNA: TGTGCTAGTGCCCGGACAGGGGGCGTCTATAATTCACCCCTCCACTTT. Amino acid sequence: CASARTGGVYNSPLHF.

The chain is built from TRBV11-3 and TRBJ2-3; 10 bases line up with TRBD2. The CDR3 has 14 amino acids. V dropped 8 bases and J dropped 5; count of bases not matched to a gene: 7. Germline V gives CDR1 SGHNT, CDR2 YENEEA. CDR3 sequence: CASSWTSGGDTQYF. CDR3 coding DNA: TGTGCCAGCTCGTGGACTAGCGGAGGAGATACGCAGTATTTT.

The CDR3 region has the DNA TGTGCCAGCAGCCGGGGGGACAGGTACACAGATACGCAGTATTTT. Translated: CASSRGDRYTDTQYF. The chain links TRBV7-9 to TRBJ2-3; TRBD1 might be the D (8 bases). The CDR3 totals 15 residues. Germline CDR1 SEHNR, CDR2 FQNEAQ (reference sequence). Deletions cut 5 bases from V and 2 bases from J, with 14 bases between.

This chain uses TRBV24-1 with TRBJ2-2; the D gene is possibly TRBD1 (7 bases). Trimming pared 4 bases from V and 2 bases from J, leaving 16 bases between. CDR1 and CDR2 (germline): KGHDR, SFDVKD. The CDR3 totals 17 residues. The CDR3 sequence is CATSDPGGGPNTGELFF. DNA of the CDR3: TGTGCCACCAGTGACCCCGGAGGGGGCCCCAACACCGGGGAGCTGTTTTTT.

This clone appeared once. The rearrangement uses TRBV5-4 and TRBJ2-2; 11 positions match TRBD1. V was clipped by 4 bases and J by 4 bases; unmatched bases: 6. Per the germline V gene, CDR1 is SGHNT and CDR2 is YYREEE (reference sequence). This CDR3 contains 16 residues. CDR3 coding DNA: TGTGCCAGCAGCCCCGGGACAGGGGGAGTCACCGGGGAGCTGTTTTTT. Residues: CASSPGTGGVTGELFF.